Below, one T cell receptor (beta chain) is given with its context. No antigen is known for it. The record originates from a study of blood T cells in healthy people across ages. Study findings and constraints: The unknown donor CMV status may have confounded expanded clonotype changes.

The second PCR ran about 6 to 11 cycles with a sample-barcoded 5' primer and J-beta primers. One entry per CDR3 protein results from TCRdb running MiXCR on the 5' RACE reads. The table records some 670,000 distinct CDR3 sequences, under 65% of them present only once. This CDR3 region has 16 residues. Germline CDR1 SEHNR, CDR2 FQNEAQ (reference sequence). V lost 5 bases to trimming and J lost 5 bases; unmatched junction nucleotides: 9. The TCR was taken from a woman aged 80 or over in good health. The chain recombines TRBV7-9 with TRBJ1-4; 9 bases are a match to TRBD1. Sequenced sample: blood. In DNA form, the CDR3 reads TGTGCCAGCAGCCCCCCCGCCGGGACAGGGAATGAAAAACTGTTTTTT. Amino acids: CASSPPAGTGNEKLFF.